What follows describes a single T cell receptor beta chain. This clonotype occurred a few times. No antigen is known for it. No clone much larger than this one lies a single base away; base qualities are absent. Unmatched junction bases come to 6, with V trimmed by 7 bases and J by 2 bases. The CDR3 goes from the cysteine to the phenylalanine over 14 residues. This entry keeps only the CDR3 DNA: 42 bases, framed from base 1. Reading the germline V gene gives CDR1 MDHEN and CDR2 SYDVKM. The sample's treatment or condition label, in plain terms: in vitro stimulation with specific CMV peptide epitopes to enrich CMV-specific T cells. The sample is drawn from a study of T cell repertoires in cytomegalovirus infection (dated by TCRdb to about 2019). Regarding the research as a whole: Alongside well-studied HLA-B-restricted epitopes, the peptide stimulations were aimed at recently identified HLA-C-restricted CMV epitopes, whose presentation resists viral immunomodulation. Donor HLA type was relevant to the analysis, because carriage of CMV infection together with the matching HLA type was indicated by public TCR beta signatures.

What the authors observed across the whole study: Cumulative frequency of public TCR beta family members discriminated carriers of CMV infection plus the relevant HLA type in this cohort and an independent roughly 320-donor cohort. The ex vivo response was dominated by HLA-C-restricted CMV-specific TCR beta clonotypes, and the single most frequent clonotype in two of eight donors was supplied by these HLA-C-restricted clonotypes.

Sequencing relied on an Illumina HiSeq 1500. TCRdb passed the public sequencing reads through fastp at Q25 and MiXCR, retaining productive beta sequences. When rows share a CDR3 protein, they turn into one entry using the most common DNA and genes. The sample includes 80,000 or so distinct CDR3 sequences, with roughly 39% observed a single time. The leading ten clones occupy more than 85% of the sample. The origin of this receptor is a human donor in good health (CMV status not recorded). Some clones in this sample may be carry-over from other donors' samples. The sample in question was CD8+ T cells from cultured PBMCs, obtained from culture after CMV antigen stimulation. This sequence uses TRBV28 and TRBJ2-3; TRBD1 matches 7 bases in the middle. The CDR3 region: CASNRDSYTDTQYF. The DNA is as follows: TGTGCCAGCAACCGGGACAGTTACACAGATACGCAGTATTTT.